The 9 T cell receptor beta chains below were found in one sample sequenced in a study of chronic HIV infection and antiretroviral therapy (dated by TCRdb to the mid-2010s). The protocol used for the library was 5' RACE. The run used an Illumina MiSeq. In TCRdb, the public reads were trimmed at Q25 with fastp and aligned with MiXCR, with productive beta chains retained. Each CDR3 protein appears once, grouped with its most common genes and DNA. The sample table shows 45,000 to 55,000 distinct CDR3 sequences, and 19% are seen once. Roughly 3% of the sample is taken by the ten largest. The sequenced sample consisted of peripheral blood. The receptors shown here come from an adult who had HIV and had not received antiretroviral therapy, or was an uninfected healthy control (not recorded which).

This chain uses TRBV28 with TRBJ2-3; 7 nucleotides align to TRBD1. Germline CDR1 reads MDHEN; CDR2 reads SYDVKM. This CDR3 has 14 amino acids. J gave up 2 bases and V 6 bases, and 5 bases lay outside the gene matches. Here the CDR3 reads CASSEEGATDTQYF. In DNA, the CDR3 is TGTGCCAGCAGCGAAGAGGGGGCCACAGATACGCAGTATTTT.

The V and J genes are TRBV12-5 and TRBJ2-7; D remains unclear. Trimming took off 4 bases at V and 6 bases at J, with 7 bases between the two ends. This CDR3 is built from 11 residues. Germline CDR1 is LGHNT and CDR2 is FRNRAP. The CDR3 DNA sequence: TGTGCTAGTGGTTGGATGAGCGAGCAGTACTTC. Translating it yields CASGWMSEQYF.

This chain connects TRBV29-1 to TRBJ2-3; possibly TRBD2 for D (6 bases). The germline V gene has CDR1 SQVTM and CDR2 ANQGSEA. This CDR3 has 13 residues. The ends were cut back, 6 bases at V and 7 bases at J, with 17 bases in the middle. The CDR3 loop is CSVEDGGINTQYF. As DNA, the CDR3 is TGCAGCGTAGAGGACGGGGGAATAAATACGCAGTATTTT.

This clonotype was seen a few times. The CDR3: CSAAPGPGDYGYTF. DNA of the CDR3: TGCAGTGCCGCACCAGGGCCCGGCGACTATGGCTACACCTTC. The V and J genes are TRBV20-1 and TRBJ1-2; TRBD1 is a possible D gene (5 bases). Germline CDR1 DFQATT, CDR2 SNEGSKA (reference sequence). The CDR3 length is 14 residues. V was shortened by 6 bases and J by 3 bases, with 17 bases between the two germline ends.

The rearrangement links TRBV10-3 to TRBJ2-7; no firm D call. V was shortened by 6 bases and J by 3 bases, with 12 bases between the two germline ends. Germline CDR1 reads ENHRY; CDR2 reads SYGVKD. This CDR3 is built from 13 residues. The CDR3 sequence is CAIREVSSYEQYF. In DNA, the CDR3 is TGTGCCATCAGGGAAGTATCTAGCTACGAGCAGTACTTC.

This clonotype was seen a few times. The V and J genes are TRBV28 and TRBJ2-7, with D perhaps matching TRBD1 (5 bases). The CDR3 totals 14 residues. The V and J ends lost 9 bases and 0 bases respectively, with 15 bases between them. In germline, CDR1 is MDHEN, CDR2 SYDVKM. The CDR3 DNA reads TGTGCCAGTTTTCAGGGCCTTAACTCCTACGAGCAGTACTTC. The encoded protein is CASFQGLNSYEQYF.

The CDR3 DNA follows: TGTGCCAGCAGACAGACAGCCTCTGGGGCCAACGTCCTGACTTTC. Protein sequence: CASRQTASGANVLTF. V and J are TRBV6-5 and TRBJ2-6; D is possibly TRBD1 (5 bases). V was trimmed by 6 bases and J by 0 bases, leaving 9 bases between them. CDR1 and CDR2 from the germline V gene are MNHEY and SVGAGI. The CDR3 has 15 amino acids.

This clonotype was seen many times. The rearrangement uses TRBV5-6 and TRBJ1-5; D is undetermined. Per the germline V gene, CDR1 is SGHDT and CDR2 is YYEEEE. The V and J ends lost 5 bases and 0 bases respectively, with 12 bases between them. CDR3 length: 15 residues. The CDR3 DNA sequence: TGTGCCAGCAGTTTAGTCGGGGATAGCAATCAGCCCCAGCATTTT. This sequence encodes CASSLVGDSNQPQHF.

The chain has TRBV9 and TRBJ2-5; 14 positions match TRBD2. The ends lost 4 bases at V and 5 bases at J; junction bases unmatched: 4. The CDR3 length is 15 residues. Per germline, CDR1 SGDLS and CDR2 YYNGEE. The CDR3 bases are TGTGCCAGCAGCCCGAGACTAGCGGGAGGGGAGACCCAGTACTTC. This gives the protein CASSPRLAGGETQYF.